Listed here are 20 T cell receptor beta chains from one sample, sequenced in a study of beta chain features in type 1 diabetes. Investigators reverse transcribed all isolated RNA, so they sequenced expressed TCRB transcripts. Generated by immunoSEQ multiplex PCR, the TCRdb table keeps only in-frame clones and is missing some. This table holds over 700,000 clones, about a sixth found once. Sequenced: naive CD4+ T cells from blood. The receptors derive from a young woman in good health.

This clone showed up just a few times. The genes are TRBV10-3 and TRBJ1-2; D perhaps matches TRBD1 (5 bases). Looked up from germline, CDR1 is ENHRY and CDR2 is SYGVKD. The CDR3 length is 15 residues. Trimming left V 3 bases short and J 6 bases short, with 17 bases between. The CDR3 here is CAISDGRGADNGYTF. The CDR3 nucleotides read TGTGCCATCAGTGACGGGCGTGGGGCAGACAATGGCTACACCTTC.

Notes on this clone: Other DNA sequences in this sample translate to the same CDR3. The V and J genes are TRBV5-1 and TRBJ2-2, with TRBD1 matching 8 bases. The germline V gene encodes CDR1 SGHRS and CDR2 YFSETQ. The V and J ends lost 4 bases and 5 bases, in that order; junction bases with no gene match: 1. The CDR3 consists of 13 residues. The CDR3 bases are TGCGCCAGCAGCCGACAGGGGACCGGGGAGCTGTTTTTT. Translation: CASSRQGTGELFF.

The J gene is TRBJ2-1, the V gene TRBV11-2; either TRBD1 or TRBD2 may fit D (5 bases each). Germline lookup yields CDR1 SGHAT and CDR2 FQNNGV. The CDR3 spans 15 residues. V was trimmed by 0 bases and J by 9 bases, leaving 15 bases between them. DNA of the CDR3: TGTGCCAGCAGCTTAGAACCGGGACCTACAGGTGAGCAGTTCTTC. It is translated as CASSLEPGPTGEQFF.

The CDR3 DNA reads as TGCGCCAGCAGCGGTCTAGCGGTATCCTACAATGAGCAGTTCTTC. It codes for CASSGLAVSYNEQFF. This rearrangement joins TRBV5-1 to TRBJ2-1; 7 bases are shared with TRBD2. Per the germline V gene, CDR1 is SGHRS and CDR2 is YFSETQ. The CDR3 runs 15 residues. Trimming took 4 bases from V and 1 from J; bases not matched to a gene: 5.

This clone was detected a few times. The chain recombines TRBV7-2 with TRBJ2-1, with D unresolved. Germline CDR1 is SGHTA and CDR2 is FQGNSA. The V gene lost 4 bases and the J gene lost 9 bases, with 13 bases spanning the gap. The CDR3 is made up of 13 amino acids. CDR3 loop: CASSSLRVVEQFF. DNA for the CDR3: TGTGCCAGCAGCTCCCTACGGGTGGTTGAGCAGTTCTTC.

As for this clone: This sample includes further DNA sequences coding for the same CDR3. The V and J genes are TRBV28 and TRBJ2-5; no firm D call. Germline-derived CDR1 and CDR2 are MDHEN and SYDVKM. There are 11 residues in the CDR3. Deletions cut 5 bases from V and 5 bases from J, with 6 bases between. The DNA for the CDR3 is TGTGCCAGCAGTCTATTCGAGACCCAGTACTTC. Residues: CASSLFETQYF. Based on the CDR3 plus reference TRBV28 and TRBJ2-5, the full variable domain is DVKVTQSSRYLVKRTGEKVFLECVQDMDHENMFWYRQDPGLGLRLIYFSYDVKMKEKGDIPEGYSVSREKKERFSLILESASTNQTSMYLCASSLFETQYFGPGTRLLVL.

In this sample, this clone turned up a few times. V usage is TRBV7-2 and J usage is TRBJ2-3; D call uncertain. Looked up from germline, CDR1 is SGHTA and CDR2 is FQGNSA. The CDR3 contains 13 residues. V shed 3 bases and J shed 4 bases, with 8 bases lying between them. CDR3 sequence (DNA): TGTGCCAGCAGCTTCGCAATCTCAGATACGCAGTATTTT. This translates into CASSFAISDTQYF.

This clone showed up just a few times. DNA of the CDR3: TGCGCCAGCAGCCAACAAACAGCAAACACCGGGGAGCTGTTTTTT. It is translated as CASSQQTANTGELFF. The V call is TRBV4-3, the J call TRBJ2-2; D remains ambiguous. V shed 2 bases and J shed 2 bases, with 9 bases lying between them. Germline V gives CDR1 LGHNA, CDR2 YSLEER. The CDR3 contains 15 residues.

V is TRBV10-3 and J is TRBJ2-1; TRBD1 matches at 9 bases. Looked up from germline, CDR1 is ENHRY and CDR2 is SYGVKD. This CDR3 is 14 amino acids long. The V and J ends lost 9 bases and 6 bases, in that order; junction bases with no gene match: 9. CDR3: CAIRRTGDLNEQFF. In nucleotides, the CDR3 is TGTGCCATACGCCGGACAGGGGACCTCAATGAGCAGTTCTTC.

This clone turned up a few times. The chain combines TRBV27 with TRBJ1-1; D is undetermined. There are 14 residues in the CDR3. The V gene lost 5 bases and the J gene lost 0 bases, with 10 bases spanning the gap. From germline, CDR1 is MNHEY and CDR2 SMNVEV (reference sequence). The CDR3 bases are TGTGCCAGCAGTCCGGGATTCATGAACACTGAAGCTTTCTTT. Amino acid sequence: CASSPGFMNTEAFF.

There are a few counts of this clone. The chain is built from TRBV5-4 and TRBJ2-2, with 10 positions matching TRBD2. The CDR3 runs 17 residues. J was trimmed by 1 base and V by 1 base; bases with no gene match: 4. Germline V lookup: CDR1 SGHNT, CDR2 YYREEE (reference sequence). The CDR3, as DNA: TGTGCCAGCAGCTTGTGGACTAGCGGCTTGAACACCGGGGAGCTGTTTTTT. Amino acid sequence: CASSLWTSGLNTGELFF.

The rearrangement uses TRBV6-5 and TRBJ2-2; 9 nucleotides align to TRBD1. CDR1 and CDR2 (germline): MNHEY, SVGAGI. CDR3 size: 15 residues. V shed 5 bases, J shed 3 bases, and the junction held 4 bases outside the gene matches. The CDR3 region is CASSITGGYTGELFF. Written as DNA, the CDR3 is TGTGCCAGCAGTATTACAGGGGGCTACACCGGGGAGCTGTTTTTT.

The table lists this clone with a few counts. The V call is TRBV9, the J call TRBJ2-1, with TRBD2 matching 9 bases. After removal of 0 bases from V and 6 bases from J, the junction contained 7 bases not matched to a gene. The CDR3 spans 16 residues. The germline CDR1 and CDR2 sequences are SGDLS and YYNGEE. CDR3 in DNA: TGTGCCAGCAGCGTAGACATAGCGGGAGTGGGCAATGAGCAGTTCTTC. Its translation: CASSVDIAGVGNEQFF.

V usage is TRBV7-6 and J usage is TRBJ2-1, with D maybe TRBD2 (6 bases). This CDR3 contains 15 residues. The germline V gene has CDR1 SGHVS and CDR2 FNYEAQ. Trimming shortened V by 3 bases and J by 4 bases, and 13 bases separated the two germline ends. The CDR3 DNA reads as TGTGCCAGCAGCTTTAGCGGAGGAGTTTACAATGAGCAGTTCTTC. It is translated as CASSFSGGVYNEQFF.

The table lists this clone with a few counts. This sequence joins TRBV2 and TRBJ2-7, with 7 bases matching TRBD2. The V gene's germline CDR1 is SNHLY and CDR2 FYNNEI. The CDR3 covers 14 residues. Trimming at V came to 3 bases and at J to 3 bases, leaving 5 bases not matched to a gene. The DNA for the CDR3 is TGTGCCAGCAGTGAGGGCGGGAGCCGCTACGAGCAGTACTTC. Its protein product is CASSEGGSRYEQYF.

This clone was detected only a few times. This rearrangement joins TRBV9 to TRBJ1-2; 8 bases match TRBD1. Germline-derived CDR1 and CDR2 are SGDLS and YYNGEE. V lost 5 bases, J lost 6 bases, and 6 bases stayed unmatched. This CDR3 contains 13 residues. The CDR3 sequence is CASSNTGGHGYTF. In DNA, the CDR3 is TGTGCCAGCAGTAATACAGGGGGACATGGCTACACCTTC.

V and J are TRBV19 and TRBJ2-1; 13 bases map to TRBD2. This CDR3 has 12 residues. The ends lost 5 bases at V and 15 bases at J; junction bases unmatched: 4. Germline V lookup: CDR1 LNHDA, CDR2 SQIVND (reference sequence). DNA for the CDR3: TGTGCCAGTAGTGAGACTAGCGGGAGGTTGTTCTTC. Its translation is CASSETSGRLFF.

The chain combines TRBV19 with TRBJ2-7, with a weak D call TRBD1 (5 bases). From germline, CDR1 is LNHDA and CDR2 SQIVND (reference sequence). Trimming pared 3 bases from V and 3 bases from J, leaving 9 bases between. CDR3 length: 13 residues. DNA of the CDR3: TGTGCCAGTAGTATCGGTACAGGCTACGAGCAGTACTTC. It encodes CASSIGTGYEQYF.

The genes are TRBV10-3 and TRBJ2-1; D is ambiguous. This CDR3 has 15 residues. Looked up from germline, CDR1 is ENHRY and CDR2 is SYGVKD. V was trimmed by 4 bases and J by 9 bases, leaving 19 bases between them. CDR3 protein: CAISGNRNIVREQFF. In nucleotides, the CDR3 is TGTGCCATCAGTGGAAACAGAAACATTGTGCGTGAGCAGTTCTTC.

This clone has just a few counts. The genes are TRBV5-1 and TRBJ2-2; maybe TRBD2 (6 bases). This CDR3 comprises 19 residues. Germline V gene sequence: CDR1 SGHRS, CDR2 YFSETQ. The V end lost 4 bases, the J end lost 10 bases, and 32 bases lay between the germline ends. CDR3 residues: CASSPHHRGGGMPGEELFF. The CDR3 DNA follows: TGCGCCAGCAGCCCTCATCATCGTGGTGGCGGGATGCCCGGGGAGGAGCTGTTTTTT.